These T cell receptor beta chains were read from a single sample in a study of blood T cell repertoires in COVID-19. Only in-frame clones appear in the TCRdb table, and some are missing; sequencing was by immunoSEQ multiplex PCR. This table has over 250,000 clones, around 90% appearing once. The sample was peripheral blood. These receptor sequences come from a woman aged 45-65 years with COVID-19, enrolled during active disease. The CDR3 runs from the conserved cysteine through the conserved F or W. D genes are given only for firm matches. A clone size is listed for some rows: how often the clone was seen (once, few, many), or a class if it is expanded.

>TRBV7-9|-|-|TRBJ1-5
TGTGCCAGCTCGACAGGCGCTAGCAATCAGCCCCAGCATTTT
CASSTGASNQPQHF
>TRBV28|TRBD1|-|TRBJ2-3
TGTGCCAGCAGCCCCCTGAGACAGGGGGCTAGAAATACGCAGTATTTT
CASSPLRQGARNTQYF
>TRBV5-1|TRBD2|-|TRBJ2-2
TGCGCCAGCAGCGCGACTAGCGGGACGAGATCCGGGGAGCTGTTTTTT
CASSATSGTRSGELFF
>TRBV30|TRBD1|-|TRBJ1-2
TGTGCCTGGAGCCTGGAAGGGGGCGCGTATGGCTACACCTTC
CAWSLEGGAYGYTF
>TRBV21-1|-|-|TRBJ2-2
TGTGCCAGCAGCAAAGATTCTCCCGGGACTAGCGGGACCGGGGAGCTGTTTTTT
CASSKDSPGTSGTGELFF
>TRBV3-1/TRBV3-2|-|few|TRBJ2-3
TGTGCCAGCAGCCAAGAGGTCGGGATCACAGATACGCAGTATTTT
CASSQEVGITDTQYF
>TRBV18|TRBD2|-|TRBJ2-3
TGTGCCAGCTCACCACCGGGACTAGCGGGAGGGAATCCAGATACGCAGTATTTT
CASSPPGLAGGNPDTQYF
>TRBV2|TRBD2|-|TRBJ2-3
TGTGCCAGCAGGCCCGGGACTAGCGGTTCAGATACGCAGTATTTT
CASRPGTSGSDTQYF
>TRBV9|TRBD2|-|TRBJ2-1
TGTGCCAGCAGCGGTAGGACTAGCGGGAGGGCGGGCAATGAGCAGTTCTTC
CASSGRTSGRAGNEQFF
>TRBV19|-|-|TRBJ1-5
TGTGCCACGACAACCAGGACAGATAATCAGCCCCAGCATTTT
CATTTRTDNQPQHF
>TRBV9|-|-|TRBJ1-5
TGTGCCAGCAGCGTAGCGGGGGGGCCCTCAGGGCCCCAGCATTTT
CASSVAGGPSGPQHF
>TRBV3-1/TRBV3-2|TRBD1|-|TRBJ1-1
TGTGCCAGCAGCCAAGGGTGGACAGGGCAAGCTTTCTTT
CASSQGWTGQAFF
>TRBV27|TRBD1|-|TRBJ2-7
TGTGCCAGCAGTATCGCAGGGGGCGCTTCCTACGAGCAGTACTTC
CASSIAGGASYEQYF
>TRBV5-5|TRBD2|-|TRBJ2-7
TGTGCCAGCAGCTCCGGGACTAGCGGAAACTACGAGCAGTACTTC
CASSSGTSGNYEQYF
>TRBV6-5|-|-|TRBJ1-1
TGTGCCAGCTTTGTTAGCTTGAACACTGAAGCTTTCTTT
CASFVSLNTEAFF
>TRBV29-1|-|-|TRBJ1-2
TGCAGCGTTGAAGGCGTGTGGAGGGAGTACACCTTC
CSVEGVWREYTF
>TRBV21-1|-|-|TRBJ2-5
TGTGCCAGCAGCCAAGACAAGGGGGCAGGGGAGACCCAGTACTTC
CASSQDKGAGETQYF
>TRBV4-3|-|-|TRBJ1-2
TGCGCCAGCAGCCGCGCGGTAAATGGCTACACCTTC
CASSRAVNGYTF
>TRBV29-1|TRBD2|few|TRBJ2-2
TGCAGCGTCGCGCGGGAGACCACCGGGGAGCTGTTTTTT
CSVARETTGELFF
>TRBV27|TRBD2|-|TRBJ2-7
TGTGCCAGCAATACCGGACTAGCGGGAAACGAGCAGTACTTC
CASNTGLAGNEQYF
>TRBV7-9|-|-|TRBJ1-1
TGTGCCAGCAGCTCAAACAAAAGGGGATCTGAAGCTTTCTTT
CASSSNKRGSEAFF
>TRBV24-1|TRBD1|-|TRBJ1-1
TGTGCCAGGGGACAGGGGGGTATTAACACTGAAGCTTTCTTT
CARGQGGINTEAFF
>TRBV25-1|TRBD1|-|TRBJ1-2
TGTGCCAGCAGTGAAACTCCGGGACAGGGCTTCTATGGCTACACCTTC
CASSETPGQGFYGYTF
>TRBV30|-|once|TRBJ2-7
TGTGCCTGGAGCGCGTTGACAATACCATACGAGCAGTACTTC
CAWSALTIPYEQYF
>TRBV4-1|TRBD2|-|TRBJ2-3
TGCGCCAGCAGCCAAGGACTAGCGGGAGATACGCAGTATTTT
CASSQGLAGDTQYF
>TRBV13|TRBD2|-|TRBJ2-7
TGTGCCAGCAGTAGGCGGGAGAGCAGGTACGAGCAGTACTTC
CASSRRESRYEQYF
>TRBV3-1/TRBV3-2|-|-|TRBJ2-3
TGTGCCAGCACCTCTGGGACTTCTAGCACAGATACGCAGTATTTT
CASTSGTSSTDTQYF
>TRBV6-8|TRBD1|-|TRBJ1-6
TGTGCCAGTTCCAGATCACAGGGGACACCCCTCCACTTT
CASSRSQGTPLHF
>TRBV9|-|-|TRBJ1-3
TGTGCCAGCAGCGTAGAAGGGAGCTCTGGAAACACCATATATTTT
CASSVEGSSGNTIYF
>TRBV5-1|-|-|TRBJ2-7
TGCGCCAGCAGCTTGGAGGGGAACGGCGAGCAGTACTTC
CASSLEGNGEQYF
>TRBV6-1|TRBD1|-|TRBJ1-5
TGTGCCAGCAGTGAACAGTACGGGACAGACATCAGGCCCCAGCATTTT
CASSEQYGTDIRPQHF
>TRBV7-9|TRBD1|-|TRBJ1-2
TGTGCCAGCAGCCGGCCCGGGACAGGGGGCGGGTATGGCTACACCTTC
CASSRPGTGGGYGYTF
>TRBV7-2|-|-|TRBJ1-2
TGTGCCAGCAGCTTAGCTACTGGCTATGGCTACACCTTC
CASSLATGYGYTF
>TRBV3-1/TRBV3-2|-|-|TRBJ1-1
TGTGCCAGCAGCTTCCGGACAGAGAACACTGAAGCTTTCTTT
CASSFRTENTEAFF
>TRBV3-1/TRBV3-2|TRBD2|-|TRBJ2-5
TGTGCCAGCAGCCAAGCCCCTGGACTAGCGGAACAAGAGACCCAGTACTTC
CASSQAPGLAEQETQYF
>TRBV6-2/TRBV6-3|TRBD1|-|TRBJ1-2
TGTGCCAGCAGTTACCCAGGACAGGGCGCTAACTATGGCTACACCTTC
CASSYPGQGANYGYTF
>TRBV9|TRBD1|-|TRBJ2-7
TGTGCCAGCAGCGTAGCCCAGGGGGACGAGCAGTACTTC
CASSVAQGDEQYF
>TRBV28|TRBD1|-|TRBJ2-1
TGTGCCAGCAGTTTAAGGGACAGGGTAGCCTACAATGAGCAGTTCTTC
CASSLRDRVAYNEQFF
>TRBV19|-|once|TRBJ1-1
TGTGCCAGTCTCCGTGCAGGGACTGAAGCTTTCTTT
CASLRAGTEAFF